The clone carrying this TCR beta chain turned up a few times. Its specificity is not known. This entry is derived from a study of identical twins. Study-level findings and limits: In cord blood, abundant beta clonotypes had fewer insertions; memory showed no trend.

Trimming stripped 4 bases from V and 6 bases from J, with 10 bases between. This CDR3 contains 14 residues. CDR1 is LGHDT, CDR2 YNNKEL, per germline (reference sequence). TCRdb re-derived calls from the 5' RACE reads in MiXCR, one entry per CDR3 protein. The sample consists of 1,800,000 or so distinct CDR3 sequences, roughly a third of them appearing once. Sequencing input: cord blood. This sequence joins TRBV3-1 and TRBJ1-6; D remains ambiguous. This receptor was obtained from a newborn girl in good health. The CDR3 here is CASSPSSINSPLHF. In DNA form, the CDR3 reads TGTGCCAGCAGCCCGTCGAGTATTAATTCACCCCTCCACTTT.